This T cell receptor (beta chain) was found in a study of T cell repertoires in cytomegalovirus infection. Study in general: Used in the study were CMV epitopes, some recently identified and HLA-C-restricted, others well-studied and HLA-B-restricted. CMV infection together with matching HLA type was indicated by public TCR beta signatures.

Study findings and constraints: There were carriers of CMV plus the relevant HLA, and cumulative public TCR beta family frequency identified them. CMV-specific TCR beta clonotypes restricted by HLA-C were the ones dominating the ex vivo response.

TCRdb processed the reads anew with MiXCR; each CDR3 protein has one entry. The sample shows 600,000 to 700,000 distinct CDR3 sequences, around 30% of them seen only once. Trimming stripped 0 bases from V and 0 bases from J, with 5 bases between. In germline, CDR1 is LGHNA, CDR2 YNFKEQ. This CDR3 region has 15 residues. Note on this clonotype: Its antigen is undetermined.

The sequence derives from a human donor in good health (CMV status not recorded). Some clones in this sample may be carry-over from other donors' samples. The sequenced sample was cultured PBMCs, obtained from culture after CMV antigen stimulation. The chain recombines TRBV4-2 with TRBJ1-4; D ambiguous. CDR3 protein: CASSQERATNEKLFF. CDR3 coding DNA: TGTGCCAGCAGCCAAGAAAGAGCAACTAATGAAAAACTGTTTTTT.